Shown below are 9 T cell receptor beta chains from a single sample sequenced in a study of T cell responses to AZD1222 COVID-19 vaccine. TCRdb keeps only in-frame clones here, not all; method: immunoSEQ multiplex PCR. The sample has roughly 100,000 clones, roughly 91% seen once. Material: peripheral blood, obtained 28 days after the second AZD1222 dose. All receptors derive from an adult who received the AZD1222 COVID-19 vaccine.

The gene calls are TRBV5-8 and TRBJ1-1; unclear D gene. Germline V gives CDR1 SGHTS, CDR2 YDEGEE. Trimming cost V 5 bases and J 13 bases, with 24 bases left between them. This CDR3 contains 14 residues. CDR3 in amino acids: CASRPRSYGVPDFF. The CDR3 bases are TGTGCCAGCAGACCCCGAAGTTATGGCGTCCCGGATTTCTTT.

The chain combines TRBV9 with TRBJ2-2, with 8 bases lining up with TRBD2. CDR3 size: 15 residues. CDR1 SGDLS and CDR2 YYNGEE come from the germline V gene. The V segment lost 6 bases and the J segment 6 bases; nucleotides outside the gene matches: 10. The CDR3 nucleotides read TGTGCCAGCACCCACACCGGGGGGGTCCCCGGGGAGCTGTTTTTT. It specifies CASTHTGGVPGELFF.

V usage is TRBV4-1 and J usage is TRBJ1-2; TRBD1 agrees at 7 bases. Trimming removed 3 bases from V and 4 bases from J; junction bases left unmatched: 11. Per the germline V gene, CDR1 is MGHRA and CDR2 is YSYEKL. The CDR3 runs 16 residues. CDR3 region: CASSQQGAGGPYGYTF. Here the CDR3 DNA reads TGCGCCAGCAGCCAGCAAGGCGCAGGGGGTCCCTATGGCTACACCTTC.

CDR3 region: CASARDQDLTQYF. Written as DNA, the CDR3 is TGTGCCAGCGCCCGAGACCAGGATCTCACCCAGTACTTC. The J gene is TRBJ2-5, the V gene TRBV6-5; no clear D. V was clipped by 8 bases and J by 8 bases, with 18 bases between them. CDR1 and CDR2 from the germline V gene are MNHEY and SVGAGI. The CDR3 spans 13 residues.

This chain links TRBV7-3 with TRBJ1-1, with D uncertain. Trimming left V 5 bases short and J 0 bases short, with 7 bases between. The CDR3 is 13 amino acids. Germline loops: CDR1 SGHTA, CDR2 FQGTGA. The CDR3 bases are TGTGCCAGCAGCGGGTCCGTGAACACTGAAGCTTTCTTT. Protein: CASSGSVNTEAFF.

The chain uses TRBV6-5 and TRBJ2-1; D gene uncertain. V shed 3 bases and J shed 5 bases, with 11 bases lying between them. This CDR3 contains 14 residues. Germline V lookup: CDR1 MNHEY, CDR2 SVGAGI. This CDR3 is CASSYQARNNEQFF. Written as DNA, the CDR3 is TGTGCCAGCAGTTATCAAGCCCGCAACAATGAGCAGTTCTTC.

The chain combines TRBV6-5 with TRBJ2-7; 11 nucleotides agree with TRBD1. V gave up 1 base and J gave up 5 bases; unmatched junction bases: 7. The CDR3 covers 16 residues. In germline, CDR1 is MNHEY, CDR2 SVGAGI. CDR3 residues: CASSYLGQGALHEQYF. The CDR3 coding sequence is TGTGCCAGCAGTTACTTAGGACAGGGGGCGCTCCACGAGCAGTACTTC.

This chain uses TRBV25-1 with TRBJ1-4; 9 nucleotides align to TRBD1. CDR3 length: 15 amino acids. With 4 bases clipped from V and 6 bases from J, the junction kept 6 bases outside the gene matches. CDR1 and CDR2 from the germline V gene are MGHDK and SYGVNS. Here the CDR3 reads CASSGQQGADEKLFF. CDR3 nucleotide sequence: TGTGCCAGCAGTGGACAACAGGGGGCGGATGAAAAACTGTTTTTT. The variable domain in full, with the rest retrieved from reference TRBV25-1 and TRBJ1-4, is EADIYQTPRYLVIGTGKKITLECSQTMGHDKMYWYQQDPGMELHLIHYSYGVNSTEKGDLSSESTVSRIRTEHFPLTLESARPSHTSQYLCASSGQQGADEKLFFGSGTQLSVL.

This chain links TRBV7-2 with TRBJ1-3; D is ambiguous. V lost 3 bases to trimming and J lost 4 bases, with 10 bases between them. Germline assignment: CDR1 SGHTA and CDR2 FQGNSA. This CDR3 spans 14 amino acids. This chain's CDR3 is CASSFWREGNTIYF. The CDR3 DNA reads TGTGCCAGCAGCTTTTGGCGGGAGGGAAACACCATATATTTT.